These 10 T cell receptor beta chains were all obtained from the same sample, sequenced in a study of shared clonotypes between healthy human individuals. Only in-frame clones appear in the TCRdb table, and some are missing; sequencing was by immunoSEQ multiplex PCR. The sample holds some 2,000,000 clones; almost 96% are singletons and the top ten take roughly 0.13%. The sample taken for sequencing was naive CD4+ T cells sorted from blood. Subset reported: CD45RA+ positively selected. Receptors were obtained from a man aged 18-30 years in good health.

This chain joins TRBV5-1 and TRBJ2-5; 8 positions agree with TRBD2. Germline assignment: CDR1 SGHRS and CDR2 YFSETQ. The J segment lost 4 bases and the V segment lost 5 bases, leaving 7 bases of the junction unmatched. The CDR3 is made up of 14 amino acids. The CDR3 spells CASRPRGGLETQYF. CDR3 nucleotides: TGCGCCAGCAGACCTCGGGGGGGCCTAGAGACCCAGTACTTC.

The chain combines TRBV2 with TRBJ1-5; a possible D gene is TRBD1 (5 bases). The V gene lost 3 bases and the J gene lost 6 bases, with 12 bases spanning the gap. The CDR3 runs to 14 residues. CDR1 and CDR2 from the germline V gene are SNHLY and FYNNEI. The CDR3 DNA is TGTGCCAGCAGTGATGAGGGGTTATCTCAGCCCCAGCATTTT. Its protein is CASSDEGLSQPQHF.

The chain couples TRBV27 to TRBJ2-3, with 12 nucleotides matching TRBD2. Germline V gene sequence: CDR1 MNHEY, CDR2 SMNVEV (reference sequence). The CDR3 sequence is 16 residues long. V shed 6 bases, J shed 2 bases, and the junction held 6 bases outside the gene matches. The chain's CDR3 is CASSPRLAGDTDTQYF. CDR3 in DNA: TGTGCCAGCAGCCCCCGACTAGCGGGGGACACAGATACGCAGTATTTT.

The rearrangement links TRBV7-9 to TRBJ2-3, with 9 bases matching TRBD2. V was clipped by 6 bases and J by 2 bases; unmatched bases: 9. There are 16 residues in the CDR3. Germline V gives CDR1 SEHNR, CDR2 FQNEAQ (reference sequence). In nucleotides, the CDR3 is TGTGCCAGCAGTCCAGGACTAGCGTTCTACACAGATACGCAGTATTTT. Amino acid sequence: CASSPGLAFYTDTQYF.

The J gene is TRBJ2-2, the V gene TRBV9; D possibly corresponds to TRBD1 (5 bases). V was trimmed by 0 bases and J by 5 bases, leaving 14 bases between them. Germline-derived CDR1 and CDR2 are SGDLS and YYNGEE. The CDR3 loop spans 16 amino acids. Here the CDR3 reads CASSVAQALNTGELFF. In DNA, the CDR3 is TGTGCCAGCAGCGTAGCACAGGCACTCAATACCGGGGAGCTGTTTTTT.

J is TRBJ1-2 and V is TRBV5-1; TRBD1 agrees at 7 bases. Germline CDR1 reads SGHRS; CDR2 reads YFSETQ. Losses at the gene ends were 0 bases for V and 4 bases for J; bases not matched to a gene: 12. The CDR3 runs 17 residues. CDR3 sequence (DNA): TGCGCCAGCAGCTTGGTTACAGGGGCGCACCTGGTCTATGGCTACACCTTC. Translated, it gives CASSLVTGAHLVYGYTF. Supplemented by reference TRBV5-1 and TRBJ1-2, the full variable domain reads KAGVTQTPRYLIKTRGQQVTLSCSPISGHRSVSWYQQTPGQGLQFLFEYFSETQRNKGNFPGRFSGRQFSNSRSEMNVSTLELGDSALYLCASSLVTGAHLVYGYTFGSGTRLTVV.

The chain has TRBV10-3 and TRBJ1-1, with 9 bases lining up with TRBD1. Trimming took 6 bases from V and 10 from J; bases not matched to a gene: 12. The CDR3 runs to 14 residues. Germline V gives CDR1 ENHRY, CDR2 SYGVKD. CDR3 protein: CAIREGQGPSAAFF. CDR3 nucleotides: TGTGCCATCAGGGAGGGACAGGGCCCGTCGGCAGCTTTCTTT.

The chain combines TRBV28 with TRBJ1-1; D unresolved. Germline V lookup: CDR1 MDHEN, CDR2 SYDVKM. V lost 3 bases and J 1 base, leaving 9 bases between the germline ends. There are 14 residues in the CDR3. CDR3 region: CASSLTQTNTEAFF. The CDR3 DNA sequence: TGTGCCAGCAGTTTGACCCAGACGAACACTGAAGCTTTCTTT.

The sample holds one count of this clone. This rearrangement joins TRBV5-1 to TRBJ2-7; D uncertain. Germline V gives CDR1 SGHRS, CDR2 YFSETQ. The CDR3 is 15 residues long. The V end was cut by 4 bases, the J end by 1 base, with 15 bases between. The CDR3 sequence is CASSGGRLGSYEQYF. The DNA for the CDR3 is TGCGCCAGCAGCGGTGGACGGCTCGGGTCCTACGAGCAGTACTTC. Variable domain in full (rest from reference TRBV5-1 and TRBJ2-7): KAGVTQTPRYLIKTRGQQVTLSCSPISGHRSVSWYQQTPGQGLQFLFEYFSETQRNKGNFPGRFSGRQFSNSRSEMNVSTLELGDSALYLCASSGGRLGSYEQYFGPGTRLTVT.

The chain carries TRBV6-5 and TRBJ1-3; D is undetermined. Germline V gives CDR1 MNHEY, CDR2 SVGAGI. Deletions cut 1 base from V and 0 bases from J, with 7 bases between. The CDR3 runs to 15 residues. This chain's CDR3 is CASSYYGRSGNTIYF. In DNA, the CDR3 is TGTGCCAGCAGTTACTACGGCCGCTCTGGAAACACCATATATTTT.